These 2 T cell receptor beta chains came from one sample sequenced in a study of early T cells in non-severe SARS-CoV-2 infection. TCRdb re-called the 5' RACE reads with MiXCR, one entry per CDR3 protein. Of approximately 69,000 distinct CDR3 sequences in the sample, roughly 9.4% were seen once. The sample taken for sequencing was whole blood. Receptors were obtained from an adult who was a healthcare worker with PCR-confirmed SARS-CoV-2 infection or an uninfected control (not recorded which).

This clonotype showed up many times. The rearrangement uses TRBV5-1 and TRBJ1-2, with 7 bases aligning to TRBD1. Germline-derived CDR1 and CDR2 are SGHRS and YFSETQ. V dropped 4 bases and J dropped 1; count of bases not matched to a gene: 4. There are 14 residues in the CDR3. CDR3 in amino acids: CASSRDSFNYGYTF. The CDR3 region has the DNA TGCGCCAGCAGCCGGGACAGTTTTAACTATGGCTACACCTTC.

The rearrangement joins TRBV11-2 to TRBJ2-7; possibly TRBD2 for D (5 bases). There are 14 residues in the CDR3. Trimming removed 5 bases from V and 2 bases from J, with 13 bases in between. CDR1 is SGHAT and CDR2 is FQNNGV in the germline V gene. The CDR3 is CASSLGGKAYEQYF. The CDR3 DNA reads as TGTGCCAGCAGCCTTGGAGGCAAAGCCTACGAGCAGTACTTC.